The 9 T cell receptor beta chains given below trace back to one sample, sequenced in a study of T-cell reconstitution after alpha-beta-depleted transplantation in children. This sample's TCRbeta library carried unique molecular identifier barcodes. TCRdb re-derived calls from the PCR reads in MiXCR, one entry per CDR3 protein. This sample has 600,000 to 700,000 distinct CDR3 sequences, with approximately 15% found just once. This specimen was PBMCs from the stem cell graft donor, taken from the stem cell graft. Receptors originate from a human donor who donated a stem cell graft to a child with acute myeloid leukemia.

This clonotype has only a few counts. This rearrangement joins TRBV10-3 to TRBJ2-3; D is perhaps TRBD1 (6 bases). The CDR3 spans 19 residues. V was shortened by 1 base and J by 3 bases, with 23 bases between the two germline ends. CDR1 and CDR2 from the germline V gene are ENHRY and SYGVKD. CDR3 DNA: TGTGCCATCAGTGAGTTGGCCAGGCGTGGACAGAGGGCGACAGATACGCAGTATTTT. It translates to CAISELARRGQRATDTQYF.

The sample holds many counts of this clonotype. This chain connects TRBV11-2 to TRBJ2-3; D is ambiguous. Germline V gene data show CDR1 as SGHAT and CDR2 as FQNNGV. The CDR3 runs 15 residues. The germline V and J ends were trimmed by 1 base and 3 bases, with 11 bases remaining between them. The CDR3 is CASSLGLGGTDTQYF. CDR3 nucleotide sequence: TGTGCCAGCAGCTTAGGGTTAGGCGGAACAGATACGCAGTATTTT. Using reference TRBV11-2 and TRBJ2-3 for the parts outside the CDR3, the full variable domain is EAGVAQSPRYKIIEKRQSVAFWCNPISGHATLYWYQQILGQGPKLLIQFQNNGVVDDSQLPKDRFSAERLKGVDSTLKIQPAKLEDSAVYLCASSLGLGGTDTQYFGPGTRLTVL.

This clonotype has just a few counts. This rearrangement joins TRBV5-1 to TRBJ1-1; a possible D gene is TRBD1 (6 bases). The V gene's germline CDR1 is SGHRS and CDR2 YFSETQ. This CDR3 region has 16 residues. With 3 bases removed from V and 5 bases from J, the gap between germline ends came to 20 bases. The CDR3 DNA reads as TGCGCCAGCAGCTGGGGCGGGACACCGGGCGTGACTGAAGCTTTCTTT. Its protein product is CASSWGGTPGVTEAFF.

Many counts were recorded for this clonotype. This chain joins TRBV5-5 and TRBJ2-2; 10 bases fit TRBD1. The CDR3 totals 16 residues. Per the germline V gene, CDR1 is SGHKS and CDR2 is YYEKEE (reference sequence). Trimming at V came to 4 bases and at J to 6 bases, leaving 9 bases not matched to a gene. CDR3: CASSKTHGQGAGELFF. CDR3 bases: TGTGCCAGCAGCAAAACACACGGACAGGGGGCCGGGGAGCTGTTTTTT.

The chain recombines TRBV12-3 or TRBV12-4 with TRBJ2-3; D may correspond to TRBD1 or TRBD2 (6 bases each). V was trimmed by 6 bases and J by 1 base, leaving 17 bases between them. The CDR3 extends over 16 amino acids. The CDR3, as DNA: TGTGCCAGCAGCCCGGGGGCTTCGGGGCGCACAGATACGCAGTATTTT. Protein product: CASSPGASGRTDTQYF.

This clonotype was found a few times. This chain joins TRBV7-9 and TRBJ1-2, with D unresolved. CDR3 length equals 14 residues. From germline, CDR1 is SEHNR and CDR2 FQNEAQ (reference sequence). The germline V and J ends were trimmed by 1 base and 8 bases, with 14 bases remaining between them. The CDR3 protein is CASSLEQYNGGYTF. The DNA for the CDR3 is TGTGCCAGCAGCTTAGAACAGTACAACGGAGGCTACACCTTC.

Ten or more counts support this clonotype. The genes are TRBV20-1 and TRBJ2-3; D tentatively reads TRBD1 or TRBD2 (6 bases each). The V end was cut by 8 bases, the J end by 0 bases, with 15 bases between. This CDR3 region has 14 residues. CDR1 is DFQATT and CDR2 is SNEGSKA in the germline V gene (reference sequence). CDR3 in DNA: TGCAGTTCTTTGACGGGGGCTAGCACAGATACGCAGTATTTT. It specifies CSSLTGASTDTQYF.

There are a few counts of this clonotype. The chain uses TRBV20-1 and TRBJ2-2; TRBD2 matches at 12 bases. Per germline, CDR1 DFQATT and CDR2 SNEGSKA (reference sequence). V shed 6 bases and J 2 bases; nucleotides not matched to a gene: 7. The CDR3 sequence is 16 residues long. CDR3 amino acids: CSATTSGRLNTGELFF. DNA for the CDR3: TGCAGTGCCACGACTAGCGGGAGATTAAACACCGGGGAGCTGTTTTTT.

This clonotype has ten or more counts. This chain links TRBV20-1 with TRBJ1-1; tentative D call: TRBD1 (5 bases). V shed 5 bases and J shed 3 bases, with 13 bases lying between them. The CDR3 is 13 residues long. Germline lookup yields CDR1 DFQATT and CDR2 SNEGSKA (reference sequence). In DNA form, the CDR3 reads TGCAGTGCTGGGACCGGGGCGGACACTGAAGCTTTCTTT. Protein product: CSAGTGADTEAFF.